These 16 T cell receptor beta chains share one sample of origin, sequenced in a study of metastatic and nonmetastatic thyroid tumors. None of the patients had undergone any treatment ahead of thyroid surgery. With MiXCR, TCRdb called clones anew from the PCR reads. The data contain roughly 11,000 clones, around 27% of them singletons. The source material was adjacent normal tissue. The source of these receptors is a male donor with papillary thyroid cancer or a benign thyroid nodule (not recorded which). Some clones in this sample may be carry-over from other donors' samples.

The V gene is TRBV28, the J gene TRBJ1-1; TRBD1 agrees at 9 bases. CDR1 and CDR2 (germline): MDHEN, SYDVKM. The CDR3 is 17 amino acids. V lost 7 bases, J lost 4 bases, and 16 bases stayed unmatched. CDR3 nucleotide sequence: TGTGCCAGCAACAGCATCCGACAGGGGGTGTATAGCACTGAAGCTTTCTTT. Amino acid sequence: CASNSIRQGVYSTEAFF.

The chain employs TRBV11-2 and TRBJ2-5, with D unresolved. In germline, CDR1 is SGHAT, CDR2 FQNNGV. This CDR3 comprises 13 residues. Trimming removed 7 bases from V and 4 bases from J, with 13 bases in between. CDR3 region: CASNNGALETQYF. The CDR3 nucleotides read TGTGCCAGCAACAACGGTGCTTTAGAGACCCAGTACTTC.

This clone was recorded at least ten times. The CDR3: CASSSRGGAETQYF. CDR3 DNA sequence: TGTGCCAGCAGTTCTCGGGGAGGGGCTGAGACCCAGTACTTC. V usage is TRBV12-3 or TRBV12-4 and J usage is TRBJ2-5; TRBD2 matches at 7 bases. The CDR3 loop spans 14 amino acids. The junction had 7 bases not matched to a gene; V was cut back by 4 bases and J by 5 bases.

This chain uses TRBV28 with TRBJ2-1; possibly TRBD1 for D (6 bases). Per the germline V gene, CDR1 is MDHEN and CDR2 is SYDVKM. The V gene lost 7 bases and the J gene lost 6 bases, with 19 bases spanning the gap. The CDR3 is 15 amino acids. The CDR3, as DNA: TGTGCCAGCACCCGCTGGGGCAGGGGTGGCAATGAGCAGTTCTTC. Translated, it gives CASTRWGRGGNEQFF.

This chain links TRBV19 with TRBJ2-1, with 8 bases that match TRBD2. The CDR3 totals 13 residues. The junction had 5 bases not matched to a gene; V was cut back by 8 bases and J by 5 bases. The germline V gene has CDR1 LNHDA and CDR2 SQIVND (reference sequence). CDR3 loop: CASRGGSDNEQFF. The CDR3 nucleotides read TGTGCCAGTCGCGGGGGGTCCGACAATGAGCAGTTCTTC.

The V call is TRBV20-1, the J call TRBJ2-3, with TRBD2 matching 11 bases. J gave up 4 bases and V 2 bases, and 5 bases lay outside the gene matches. This CDR3 has 15 amino acids. Germline V gene data show CDR1 as DFQATT and CDR2 as SNEGSKA (reference sequence). The CDR3 is CSARRLAGRADTQYF. The CDR3, as DNA: TGCAGTGCTAGACGACTAGCGGGAAGGGCAGATACGCAGTATTTT.

This clone is deemed medium-sized (0.01 to 0.1%). The V gene is TRBV12-3 or TRBV12-4, the J gene TRBJ2-3; 8 nucleotides agree with TRBD2. This CDR3 contains 17 residues. The junction had 8 bases not matched to a gene; V was cut back by 3 bases and J by 0 bases. CDR3 sequence (DNA): TGTGCCAGCAGTTTTAGGGTAGCGGGACCAAGCACAGATACGCAGTATTTT. This gives the protein CASSFRVAGPSTDTQYF.

This clone appeared a few times. J is TRBJ1-1 and V is TRBV18, with D unclear. Germline values: CDR1 KGHSH, CDR2 LQKENI. The CDR3 is made up of 12 amino acids. Trimming pared 2 bases from V and 4 bases from J, leaving 5 bases between. The CDR3 reads CASSPSITEAFF. In DNA form, the CDR3 reads TGTGCCAGCTCACCAAGCATCACTGAAGCTTTCTTT.

Many counts were recorded for this clone. V gene TRBV10-3 combines with J gene TRBJ2-1; 7 nucleotides match TRBD2. Germline V gene sequence: CDR1 ENHRY, CDR2 SYGVKD. This CDR3 has 15 amino acids. Trimming took 0 bases from V and 10 from J; bases not matched to a gene: 9. The CDR3 sequence: CAISESTGGNGEQFF. CDR3 sequence (DNA): TGTGCCATCAGTGAGTCGACGGGGGGTAATGGGGAGCAGTTCTTC.

This clone was found a few times. The gene calls are TRBV6-1 and TRBJ2-2; tentatively, D is TRBD1 or TRBD2 (5 bases each). The CDR3 extends over 15 amino acids. V shed 9 bases and J shed 3 bases, with 17 bases lying between them. Germline-derived CDR1 and CDR2 are MNHNS and SASEGT. The CDR3 loop is CASKRTGTYTGELFF. CDR3 coding DNA: TGTGCCAGTAAGAGAACCGGGACCTACACCGGGGAGCTGTTTTTT.

This rearrangement joins TRBV28 to TRBJ1-2; D gene uncertain. Germline values: CDR1 MDHEN, CDR2 SYDVKM. V lost 2 bases and J 4 bases, leaving 5 bases between the germline ends. The CDR3 totals 12 residues. In DNA form, the CDR3 reads TGTGCCAGCAGTTTAAGAAGCTATGGCTACACCTTC. Its translation: CASSLRSYGYTF.

The J gene is TRBJ1-2, the V gene TRBV20-1; D uncertain. The CDR3 sequence is 13 residues long. The germline V gene has CDR1 DFQATT and CDR2 SNEGSKA (reference sequence). Trimming took off 1 base at V and 8 bases at J, with 14 bases between the two ends. CDR3 amino acids: CSARVGKERGYTF. DNA of the CDR3: TGCAGTGCTAGAGTCGGGAAGGAACGGGGCTACACCTTC.

This clone was recorded many times. The gene calls are TRBV4-3 and TRBJ2-7; 12 nucleotides align to TRBD2. The V gene's germline CDR1 is LGHNA and CDR2 YSLEER. CDR3 length equals 20 residues. V shed 0 bases and J 1 base; nucleotides not matched to a gene: 13. The CDR3 nucleotides are TGCGCCAGCAGCCAAGATTTGGTACTAGCGGGAGGCCCCACTTCCTACGAGCAGTACTTC. Its protein is CASSQDLVLAGGPTSYEQYF.

This clone appeared a few times. The chain is built from TRBV6-1 and TRBJ1-2, with D tentatively TRBD1 (5 bases). The V end was cut by 1 base, the J end by 9 bases, with 9 bases between. Germline V gene lookup returns CDR1 MNHNS and CDR2 SASEGT. The CDR3 runs to 12 residues. CDR3 residues: CASSEGRGSYTF. The CDR3 coding sequence is TGTGCCAGCAGTGAAGGGAGGGGAAGCTACACCTTC.

This clone is labeled medium-sized (0.01 to 0.1%). This chain uses TRBV10-1 with TRBJ2-3; TRBD2 aligns across 8 bases. CDR3 length: 15 amino acids. Germline CDR1 and CDR2: WNHNN and SYGVQD (reference sequence). The ends lost 3 bases at V and 5 bases at J; junction bases unmatched: 7. The CDR3 sequence: CASSDGSGGGDTQYF. DNA of the CDR3: TGCGCCAGCAGTGATGGGAGCGGGGGTGGAGATACGCAGTATTTT.

This chain joins TRBV4-1 and TRBJ2-1; 8 positions match TRBD2. The CDR3 covers 14 residues. Per germline, CDR1 MGHRA and CDR2 YSYEKL. V was pared by 5 bases and J by 8 bases, with 8 bases of the junction left unmatched. CDR3 sequence: CASSMRGAPDEQFF. DNA of the CDR3: TGCGCCAGCAGCATGCGGGGGGCGCCCGATGAGCAGTTCTTC.